The subject of this entry is one T cell receptor beta chain. Its antigen is as yet unknown. The V segment lost 6 bases and the J segment 1 base; nucleotides outside the gene matches: 16. Germline loops: CDR1 MNHEY, CDR2 SMNVEV (reference sequence). The CDR3 has 19 amino acids. This entry belongs to a study of T cell repertoires in cytomegalovirus infection. The wider study: Public signatures in TCR beta pointed to CMV infection and matching HLA type. Study-level findings and limits: It was HLA-C-restricted CMV-specific TCR beta clonotypes that dominated the response ex vivo.

Each CDR3 protein is one row after TCRdb ran MiXCR on the reads. The sample lists some 920,000 distinct CDR3 sequences; 31% were seen once. This rearrangement joins TRBV27 to TRBJ1-5, with 9 positions matching TRBD1. The material sequenced was cultured CD8+ T cells from PBMCs, taken from culture after CMV antigen stimulation. The TCR originated in a human donor in good health (CMV status not recorded). Some clones in this sample may be carry-over from other donors' samples. Here the CDR3 DNA reads TGTGCCAGCAGATCCCCCCGAACAGGGGGCGGGGGGAGCAATCAGCCCCAGCATTTT. Translating gives CASRSPRTGGGGSNQPQHF.